This T cell receptor beta chain is drawn from a study of T cells in Graves' hyperthyroidism and ophthalmopathy. Study findings and constraints: Blood also carried most thyroid clonotypes expanded above 0.001.

This clonotype was seen ten or more times. Its cognate antigen is unknown. PBMCs came from roughly 10 ml fresh peripheral blood. The CDR3 contains 17 residues. The V and J ends lost 3 bases and 1 base respectively, with 16 bases between them. CDR1 MDHEN and CDR2 SYDVKM come from the germline V gene. Authors of the study amplified TCR beta CDR3 regions from RNA transcripts. Initially, a first-round RT-PCR of the TCR CDR3 employed the HTBI primer set. Via MiXCR, TCRdb re-called the multiplex PCR reads, giving one row per CDR3 protein. The data contain fewer than 350,000 distinct CDR3 sequences, approximately 14% of them singletons.

The sample was blood. J is TRBJ2-1 and V is TRBV28, with a weak D call TRBD2 (5 bases). The receptor was isolated from a woman aged 40 to 49 with Graves' hyperthyroidism. Written as DNA, the CDR3 is TGTGCCAGCAGTTTCCAACTAGTTGATCGATCCTACAATGAGCAGTTCTTC. Amino acids: CASSFQLVDRSYNEQFF.